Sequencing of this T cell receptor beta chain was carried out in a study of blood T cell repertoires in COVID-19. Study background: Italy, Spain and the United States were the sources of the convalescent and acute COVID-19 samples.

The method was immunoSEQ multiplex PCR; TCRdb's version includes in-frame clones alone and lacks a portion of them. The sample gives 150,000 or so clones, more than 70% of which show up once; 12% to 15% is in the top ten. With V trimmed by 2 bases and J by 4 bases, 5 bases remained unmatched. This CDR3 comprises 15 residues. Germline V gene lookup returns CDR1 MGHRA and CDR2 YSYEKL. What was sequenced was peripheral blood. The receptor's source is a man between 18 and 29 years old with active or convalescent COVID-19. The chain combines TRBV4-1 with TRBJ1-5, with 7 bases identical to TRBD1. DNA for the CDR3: TGCGCCAGCAGCCAAACGGGACAGAATAATCAGCCCCAGCATTTT. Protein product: CASSQTGQNNQPQHF.